This entry features one TCR beta chain sequence. What it binds is unknown. The repertoire was sequenced with immunoSEQ multiplex PCR; TCRdb's copy has only in-frame clones and lacks some. Of 65,000 to 90,000 clones listed, roughly 85% are singletons. The germline gives CDR1 SGHRS, CDR2 YFSETQ. After removal of 4 bases from V and 4 bases from J, the junction contained 6 bases not matched to a gene. The CDR3 has 15 amino acids. This entry is derived from a study of OX40 agonist ivuxolimab in advanced cancers. The wider study: The patients' treatment was ivuxolimab, an agonistic anti-OX40 (CD134) antibody. Averaging roughly 60 years in age, with a range of about 23 to 85, the cohort was 65% to 85% male.

General observations from the study: CD4+ and CD8+ T cells in blood underwent clonal expansion by week 6 at 0.1 to 3.0 mg/kg.

This sequence originates from an adult with an advanced solid tumor such as melanoma, head and neck, liver or kidney cancer. The rearrangement uses TRBV5-1 and TRBJ1-4; 8 nucleotides match TRBD1. The sequences come from CD4+ or CD8+ T cells sorted from blood, collected in a trial of the OX40 agonist ivuxolimab. CDR3 nucleotides: TGCGCCAGCAGCGGAGGGACAGGAAGTAATGAAAAACTGTTTTTT. Translating it yields CASSGGTGSNEKLFF.